This T cell receptor (beta chain) was captured by sequencing in a study of blood T cell repertoires in COVID-19. Measured with immunoSEQ multiplex PCR; TCRdb has only the in-frame clones, and not every one. The sample contains around 68,000 clones, 75% to 90% of which appear only once. Germline V CDR1 and CDR2: SGDLS, YYNGEE. This CDR3 comprises 16 residues. V was clipped by 4 bases and J by 2 bases; unmatched bases: 8. The receptor was derived from a human donor in a cohort sampled during active COVID-19. Input material: peripheral blood. The chain joins TRBV9 to TRBJ1-3, with 8 nucleotides matching TRBD1. The CDR3: CASSPRQGRAGNTIYF. The DNA of the CDR3 is TGTGCCAGCAGCCCCAGACAGGGGAGAGCTGGAAACACCATATATTTT.